The 10 T cell receptor beta chains presented below share a single source sample, sequenced in a study of response to subunit inactivated influenza vaccine. TCRdb itself ran the RT-PCR reads through MiXCR, one entry per CDR3 protein. The repertoire holds more than 550,000 distinct CDR3 sequences, with approximately 10% as singletons. The material sequenced was PBMCs from blood, taken on the day of vaccination. The receptor set was obtained from a man aged 45-65 years who received an inactivated influenza vaccine.

There are a few counts of this clonotype. Here the CDR3 DNA reads TGCAGTGCTATCCCACTGCCGGGGACAACCTACGAGCAGTACTTC. Translating it yields CSAIPLPGTTYEQYF. The J gene is TRBJ2-7, the V gene TRBV20-1, with D perhaps TRBD1 (6 bases). V was shortened by 4 bases and J by 2 bases, with 18 bases between the two germline ends. The CDR3 sequence is 15 residues long. The germline V gene has CDR1 DFQATT and CDR2 SNEGSKA (reference sequence).

V and J are TRBV20-1 and TRBJ2-3; tentatively, D is TRBD2 (5 bases). CDR3 length equals 14 residues. CDR1 is DFQATT and CDR2 is SNEGSKA in the germline V gene (reference sequence). Trimming pared 0 bases from V and 6 bases from J, leaving 13 bases between. CDR3 sequence reads: CSARDLGLADTQYF. The DNA for the CDR3 is TGCAGTGCTAGAGATCTCGGGTTAGCGGATACGCAGTATTTT.

This clonotype was picked up a small number of times. The genes are TRBV29-1 and TRBJ2-1; 8 bases line up with TRBD2. CDR1 and CDR2 (germline): SQVTM, ANQGSEA. The junction had 6 bases not matched to a gene; V was cut back by 1 base and J by 4 bases. This CDR3 comprises 15 residues. The CDR3 nucleotides are TGCAGCGTTGAAGGTTCCCGGGGGGGTTACAATGAGCAGTTCTTC. This gives the protein CSVEGSRGGYNEQFF.

This clonotype was seen repeatedly, ten times or more. This chain uses TRBV5-1 with TRBJ2-4; tentative D call: TRBD1 (6 bases). The CDR3 spans 16 residues. Germline assignment: CDR1 SGHRS and CDR2 YFSETQ. The V and J ends lost 2 bases and 2 bases respectively, with 14 bases between them. The CDR3 spells CASSFGGLTTKNIQYF. CDR3 nucleotides: TGCGCCAGCAGCTTTGGGGGCCTTACTACCAAAAACATTCAGTACTTC.

This clonotype was detected many times. The chain uses TRBV30 and TRBJ2-1, with unresolved D. The V gene lost 0 bases and the J gene lost 7 bases, with 10 bases spanning the gap. The CDR3 is 13 amino acids. CDR1 and CDR2 (germline): GTSNPN, SVGIG (reference sequence). The CDR3 DNA follows: TGTGCCTGGAGTGTACCGGTTCGGAATGAGCAGTTCTTC. Encoded protein: CAWSVPVRNEQFF.

This clonotype was counted between two and nine times. The CDR3 DNA reads as TGTGCCAGCCGATCGGGTGCCCACAATGAGCAGTTCTTC. Amino acid sequence: CASRSGAHNEQFF. The V call is TRBV7-6, the J call TRBJ2-1; D is uncertain. The CDR3 extends over 13 amino acids. V was cut by 8 bases and J by 5 bases, with 13 bases left in between. Per the germline V gene, CDR1 is SGHVS and CDR2 is FNYEAQ. The full variable domain, with the rest looked up from reference TRBV7-6 and TRBJ2-1, is GAGVSQSPRYKVTKRGQDVALRCDPISGHVSLYWYRQALGQGPEFLTYFNYEAQQDKSGLPNDRFSAERPEGSISTLTIQRTEQRDSAMYRCASRSGAHNEQFFGPGTRLTVL.

The chain couples TRBV28 to TRBJ2-3; D remains unclear. This CDR3 is built from 16 residues. V lost 6 bases to trimming and J lost 5 bases, with 21 bases between them. The germline V gene encodes CDR1 MDHEN and CDR2 SYDVKM. Here the CDR3 reads CASSPIYWESVDTQYF. The CDR3 DNA is TGTGCCAGCAGCCCTATTTATTGGGAAAGTGTAGATACGCAGTATTTT.

This clonotype was counted ten times or more. The chain couples TRBV20-1 to TRBJ2-3; 7 nucleotides align to TRBD2. Germline lookup yields CDR1 DFQATT and CDR2 SNEGSKA (reference sequence). J was trimmed by 2 bases and V by 5 bases; bases with no gene match: 10. The CDR3 has 15 amino acids. CDR3 sequence: CSAFRGGGDTDTQYF. The CDR3 bases are TGCAGTGCTTTTAGGGGCGGGGGTGACACAGATACGCAGTATTTT.

This clonotype was seen a handful of times. The chain combines TRBV11-2 with TRBJ2-3; 7 positions match TRBD2. Germline values: CDR1 SGHAT, CDR2 FQNNGV. Unmatched junction bases numbered 5, after V lost 1 base and J lost 1 base. CDR3 size: 16 residues. CDR3 protein: CASSLGRAGGTDTQYF. CDR3 DNA sequence: TGTGCCAGCAGCTTAGGGCGGGCGGGGGGCACAGATACGCAGTATTTT.

This clonotype has just a few counts. The V and J genes are TRBV20-1 and TRBJ1-5; D gene ambiguous. This CDR3 has 11 residues. Looked up from germline, CDR1 is DFQATT and CDR2 is SNEGSKA (reference sequence). Here the CDR3 reads CIWSSNQPQHF. Here the CDR3 DNA reads TGCATATGGAGCAGCAATCAGCCCCAGCATTTT.